The rows below give T cell receptor beta chains drawn from one sample of a study of blood T cell repertoires in COVID-19. Measured with immunoSEQ multiplex PCR; TCRdb has only the in-frame clones, and not every one. The repertoire has over 110,000 clones, under 80% of them found once; the top ten carry about 12%. What was sequenced was peripheral blood. The receptors stem from a man older than 75 with acute or convalescent COVID-19. The CDR3 runs from the conserved cysteine through the conserved F or W. The D gene is left open where the match is weak. Clone size is not always given. Where it is, it says once, few, many or a class for expanded clones.

V: TRBV11-2
D: TRBD1
J: TRBJ2-3
size: -
CDR3: CASSPPGQGIDTQYF
DNA: TGTGCCAGCAGCCCACCGGGACAGGGTATAGATACGCAGTATTTT

V: TRBV29-1
D: -
J: TRBJ1-2
size: -
CDR3: CSVAGRGNYGYTF
DNA: TGCAGCGTTGCAGGCAGGGGTAACTATGGCTACACCTTC

V: TRBV6-4
D: -
J: TRBJ1-1
size: -
CDR3: CASSFEGVDTEAFF
DNA: TGTGCCAGCAGTTTCGAAGGGGTGGACACTGAAGCTTTCTTT

V: TRBV3-1/TRBV3-2
D: TRBD1
J: TRBJ1-6
size: few
CDR3: CASSQVVGTANNSPLHF
DNA: TGTGCCAGCAGCCAAGTGGTTGGGACAGCAAATAATTCACCCCTCCACTTT

V: TRBV15
D: TRBD1
J: TRBJ2-7
size: -
CDR3: CATSGFAGTGAREQYF
DNA: TGTGCCACCAGTGGGTTTGCCGGGACAGGGGCCAGGGAGCAGTACTTC

V: TRBV7-9
D: -
J: TRBJ2-1
size: -
CDR3: CASSLGYDREVYEQFF
DNA: TGTGCCAGCAGCTTAGGGTACGACAGGGAGGTTTATGAGCAGTTCTTC

V: TRBV2
D: TRBD1
J: TRBJ1-2
size: -
CDR3: CASSEVVGGLVGYTF
DNA: TGTGCCAGCAGTGAAGTTGTAGGGGGCTTGGTTGGCTACACCTTC

V: TRBV6-5
D: TRBD1
J: TRBJ1-2
size: few
CDR3: CASSPGTDYGYTF
DNA: TGTGCCAGCAGTCCCGGGACAGACTATGGCTACACCTTC

V: TRBV15
D: TRBD2
J: TRBJ2-3
size: -
CDR3: CATRIAGADTQYF
DNA: TGTGCCACCAGAATAGCGGGGGCGGATACGCAGTATTTT

V: TRBV7-7
D: TRBD1
J: TRBJ1-2
size: -
CDR3: CASSYYTQDREHGYTF
DNA: TGTGCTAGCAGCTACTACACCCAGGACAGGGAACATGGCTACACCTTC

V: TRBV30
D: TRBD1
J: TRBJ1-2
size: -
CDR3: CAWSRGQGTYGYTF
DNA: TGTGCCTGGAGTAGGGGACAGGGAACCTATGGCTACACCTTC

V: TRBV6-5
D: TRBD1
J: TRBJ1-4
size: -
CDR3: CASRTGGGEKLFF
DNA: TGTGCCAGCCGGACAGGGGGAGGGGAAAAACTGTTTTTT

V: TRBV2
D: -
J: TRBJ2-3
size: few
CDR3: CASSVALTTDTQYF
DNA: TGTGCCAGCAGTGTGGCCTTAACCACAGATACGCAGTATTTT

V: TRBV19
D: TRBD1
J: TRBJ1-6
size: -
CDR3: CASSRTGVSSPLHF
DNA: TGTGCCAGTAGTAGGACAGGGGTGAGCTCACCCCTCCACTTT

V: TRBV7-3
D: TRBD2
J: TRBJ2-5
size: -
CDR3: CASSLRGQETQYF
DNA: TGTGCCAGCAGCTTGCGGGGGCAAGAGACCCAGTACTTC

V: TRBV29-1
D: TRBD1
J: TRBJ2-5
size: -
CDR3: CSVVELGTGSLETQYF
DNA: TGCAGCGTTGTCGAATTGGGGACAGGGAGTTTGGAGACCCAGTACTTC

V: TRBV5-4
D: -
J: TRBJ1-4
size: -
CDR3: CASSLSRGNEKLFF
DNA: TGTGCCAGCAGCTTGAGTCGAGGGAATGAAAAACTGTTTTTT

V: TRBV19
D: -
J: TRBJ1-2
size: -
CDR3: CASSIGAAIYGYTF
DNA: TGTGCCAGTAGTATAGGCGCGGCAATCTATGGCTACACCTTC